The sequence of this TCR beta chain was determined in a study of PD-L1 blockade in urothelial cancer. As for the study in general: About 90% of the roughly 30 patients comprised males who had bladder-origin urothelial cancer. Blood samples had a median of approximately 150,000 T cells, approximately 83,000 unique TCRs, and clonality roughly 0.074.

Findings of the study overall: Where pretreatment blood TCR clonality fell below the median, better survival was predicted.

Note on this clone: Its antigen is not known.

After removal of 4 bases from V and 4 bases from J, the junction contained 8 bases not matched to a gene. The germline CDR1 and CDR2 sequences are SEHNR and FQNEAQ (reference sequence). This CDR3 contains 16 residues. Indicated time point: peripheral blood 6 weeks after treatment start. The data were produced by immunoSEQ multiplex PCR, yet TCRdb's version contains in-frame clones alone and is incomplete. Found here are around 80,000 clones, approximately 90% of them singletons; the top ten hold more than 0.85%. The sample in question was PBMCs, obtained around atezolizumab (anti-PD-L1) treatment. The chain employs TRBV7-9 and TRBJ2-2, with 8 nucleotides matching TRBD2. The origin of this receptor is a woman aged 80 or older with urothelial cancer. The CDR3 is CASSSPESGGTGELFF. CDR3 DNA sequence: TGTGCCAGCAGCTCCCCGGAGAGCGGGGGCACCGGGGAGCTGTTTTTT.